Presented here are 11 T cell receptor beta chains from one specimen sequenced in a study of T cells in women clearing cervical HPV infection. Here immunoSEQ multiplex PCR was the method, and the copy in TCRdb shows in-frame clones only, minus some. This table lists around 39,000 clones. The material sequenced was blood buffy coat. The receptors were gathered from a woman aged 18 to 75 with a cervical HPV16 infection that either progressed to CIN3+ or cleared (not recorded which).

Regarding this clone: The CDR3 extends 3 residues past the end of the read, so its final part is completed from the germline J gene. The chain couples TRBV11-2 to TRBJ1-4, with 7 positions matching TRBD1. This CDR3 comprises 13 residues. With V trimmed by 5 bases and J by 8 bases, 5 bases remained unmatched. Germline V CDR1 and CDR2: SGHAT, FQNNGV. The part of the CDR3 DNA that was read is TGTGCCAGCAGCCTAAGACAGGGAGAAAAA. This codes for CASSLRQGEK. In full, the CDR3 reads CASSLRQGEKLFF.

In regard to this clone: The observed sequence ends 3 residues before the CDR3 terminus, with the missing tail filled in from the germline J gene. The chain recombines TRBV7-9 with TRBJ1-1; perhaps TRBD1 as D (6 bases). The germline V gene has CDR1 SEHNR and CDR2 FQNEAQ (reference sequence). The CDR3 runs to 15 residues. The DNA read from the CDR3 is TGTGCCAGCAGCCCGGGGACATCCAGACCCAGGACA. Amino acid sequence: CASSPGTSRPRT. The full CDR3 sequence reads CASSPGTSRPRTAFF.

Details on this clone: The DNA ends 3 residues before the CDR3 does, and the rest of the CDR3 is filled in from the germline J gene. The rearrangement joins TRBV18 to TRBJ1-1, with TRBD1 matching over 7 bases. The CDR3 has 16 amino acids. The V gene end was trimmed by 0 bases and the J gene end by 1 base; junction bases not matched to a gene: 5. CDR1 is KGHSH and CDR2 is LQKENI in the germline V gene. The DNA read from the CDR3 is TGTGCCAGCTCACCACCGGCGGACAGGAGGAACACTGAA. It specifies CASSPPADRRNTE. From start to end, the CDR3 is CASSPPADRRNTEAFF.

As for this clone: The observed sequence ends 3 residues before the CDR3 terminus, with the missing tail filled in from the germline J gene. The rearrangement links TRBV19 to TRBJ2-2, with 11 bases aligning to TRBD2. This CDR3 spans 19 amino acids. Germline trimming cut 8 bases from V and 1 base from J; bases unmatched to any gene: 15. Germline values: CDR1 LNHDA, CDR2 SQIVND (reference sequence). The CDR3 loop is CASALALAGGHLNTGELFF. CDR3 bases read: TGTGCCAGTGCCCTAGCTCTAGCGGGGGGACATTTGAACACCGGGGAG.

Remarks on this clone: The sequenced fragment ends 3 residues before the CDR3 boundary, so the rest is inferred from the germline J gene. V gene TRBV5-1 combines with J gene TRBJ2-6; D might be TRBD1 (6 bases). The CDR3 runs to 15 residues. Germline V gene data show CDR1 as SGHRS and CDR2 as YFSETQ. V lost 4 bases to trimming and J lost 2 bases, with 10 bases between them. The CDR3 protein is CASSRTGTGANVLTF. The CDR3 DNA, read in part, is TGCGCCAGCAGCCGTACAGGGACTGGGGCCAACGTC.

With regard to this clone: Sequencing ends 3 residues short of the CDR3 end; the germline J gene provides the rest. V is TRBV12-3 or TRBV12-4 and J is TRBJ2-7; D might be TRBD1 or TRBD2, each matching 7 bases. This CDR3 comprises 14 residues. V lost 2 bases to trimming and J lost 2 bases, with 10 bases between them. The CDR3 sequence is CASSLSGTAYEQYF. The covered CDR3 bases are TGTGCCAGCAGTTTAAGCGGGACAGCCTACGAG.

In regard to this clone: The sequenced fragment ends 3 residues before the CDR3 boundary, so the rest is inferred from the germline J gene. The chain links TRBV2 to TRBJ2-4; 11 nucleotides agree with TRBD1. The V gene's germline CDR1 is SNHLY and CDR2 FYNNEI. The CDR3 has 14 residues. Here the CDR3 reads CASDRGGQGGGQYF. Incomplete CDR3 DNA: TGTGCCAGCGACCGGGGGGGACAGGGGGGTGGT. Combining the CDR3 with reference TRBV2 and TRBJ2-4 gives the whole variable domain EPEVTQTPSHQVTQMGQEVILRCVPISNHLYFYWYRQILGQKVEFLVSFYNNEISEKSEIFDDQFSVERPDGSNFTLKIRSTKLEDSAMYFCASDRGGQGGGQYFGAGTRLSVL.

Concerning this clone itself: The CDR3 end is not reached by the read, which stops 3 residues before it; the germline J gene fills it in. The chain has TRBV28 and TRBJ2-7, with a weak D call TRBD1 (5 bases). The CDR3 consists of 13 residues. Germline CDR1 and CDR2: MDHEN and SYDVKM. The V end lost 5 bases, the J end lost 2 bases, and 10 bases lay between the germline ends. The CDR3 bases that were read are TGTGCCAGCAGTGCAGGGTACCCCTACGAG. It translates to CASSAGYPYE. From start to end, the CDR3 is CASSAGYPYEQYF.

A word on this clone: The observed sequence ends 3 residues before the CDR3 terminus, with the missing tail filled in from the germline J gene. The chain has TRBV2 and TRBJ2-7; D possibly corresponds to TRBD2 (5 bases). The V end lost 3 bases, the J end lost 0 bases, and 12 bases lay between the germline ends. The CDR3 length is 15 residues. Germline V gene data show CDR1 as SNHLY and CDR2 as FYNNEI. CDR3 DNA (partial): TGTGCCAGCAGTGAGTTGACGGGGAGCTCCTACGAG. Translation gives CASSELTGSSYE. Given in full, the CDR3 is CASSELTGSSYEQYF.

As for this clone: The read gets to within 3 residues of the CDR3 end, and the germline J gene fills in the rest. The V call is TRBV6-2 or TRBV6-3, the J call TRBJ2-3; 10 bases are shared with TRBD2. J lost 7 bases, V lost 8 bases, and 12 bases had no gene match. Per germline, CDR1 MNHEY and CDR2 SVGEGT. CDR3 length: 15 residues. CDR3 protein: CASGPSGGAANTQYF. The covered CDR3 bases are TGTGCCAGCGGCCCAAGCGGGGGGGCCGCAAATACG.

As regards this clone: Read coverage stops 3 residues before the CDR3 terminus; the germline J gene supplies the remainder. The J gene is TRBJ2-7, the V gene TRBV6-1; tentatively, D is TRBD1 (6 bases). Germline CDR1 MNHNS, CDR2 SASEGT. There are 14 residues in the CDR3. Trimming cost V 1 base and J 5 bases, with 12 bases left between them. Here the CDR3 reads CASSEGTEGHEQYF. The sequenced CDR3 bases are TGTGCCAGCAGTGAAGGGACAGAGGGCCACGAG.